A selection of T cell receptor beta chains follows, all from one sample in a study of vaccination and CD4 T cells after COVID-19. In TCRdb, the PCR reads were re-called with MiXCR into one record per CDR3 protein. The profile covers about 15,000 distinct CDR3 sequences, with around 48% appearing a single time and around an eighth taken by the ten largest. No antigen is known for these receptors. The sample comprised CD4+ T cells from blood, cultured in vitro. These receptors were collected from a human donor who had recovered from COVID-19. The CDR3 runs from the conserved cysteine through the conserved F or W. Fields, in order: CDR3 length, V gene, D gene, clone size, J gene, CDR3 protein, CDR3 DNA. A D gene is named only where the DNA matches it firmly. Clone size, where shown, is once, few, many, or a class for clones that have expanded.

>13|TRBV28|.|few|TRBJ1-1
CASKSWPRAEAFF
TGTGCCAGCAAGTCCTGGCCCAGGGCTGAAGCTTTCTTT
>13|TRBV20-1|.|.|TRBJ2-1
CSAQLPSHNEQFF
TGCAGTGCCCAACTACCTTCCCACAATGAGCAGTTCTTC
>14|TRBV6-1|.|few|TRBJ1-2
CASRGVEGNYGYTF
TGTGCCAGCAGGGGGGTGGAGGGGAACTATGGCTACACCTTC
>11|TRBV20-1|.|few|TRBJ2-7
CSSASSYEQYF
TGCAGTAGCGCCTCCTCCTACGAGCAGTACTTC
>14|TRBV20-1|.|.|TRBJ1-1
CSARRGTVNTEAFF
TGCAGTGCTAGACGTGGAACAGTGAACACTGAAGCTTTCTTT
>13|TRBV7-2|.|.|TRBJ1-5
CASTRDPVSPQHF
TGTGCCAGCACCCGGGACCCAGTTTCGCCCCAGCATTTT
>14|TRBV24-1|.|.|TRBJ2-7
CATMDSGQPYEQYF
TGTGCCACCATGGACAGTGGACAACCCTACGAGCAGTACTTC
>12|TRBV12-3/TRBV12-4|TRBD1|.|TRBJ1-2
CASSFGTVGYTF
TGTGCCAGCAGTTTCGGGACAGTTGGCTACACCTTC
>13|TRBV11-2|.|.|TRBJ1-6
CASSLGPLMSIHF
TGTGCCAGCAGCTTAGGGCCCCTTATGTCGATCCACTTT
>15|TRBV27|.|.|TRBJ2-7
CASSSRRAQLNEQYF
TGTGCCAGCAGTTCGCGGAGGGCCCAATTGAACGAGCAGTACTTC
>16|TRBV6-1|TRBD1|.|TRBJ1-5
CASRWRGDRNNQPQHF
TGTGCCAGCAGATGGAGGGGGGACAGGAACAATCAGCCCCAGCATTTT
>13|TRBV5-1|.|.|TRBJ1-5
CASSQDINQPQHF
TGCGCCAGCAGCCAAGATATCAATCAGCCCCAGCATTTT
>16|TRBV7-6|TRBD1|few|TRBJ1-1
CASSTGTGGVNTEAFF
TGTGCCAGCAGCACCGGGACAGGGGGTGTGAACACTGAAGCTTTCTTT
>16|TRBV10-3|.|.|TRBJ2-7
CAISESLGLNTYEQYF
TGTGCCATCAGTGAGTCTTTAGGACTAAATACTTACGAGCAGTACTTC
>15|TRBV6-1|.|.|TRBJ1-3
CASSIQTHSGNTIYF
TGTGCCAGCAGTATTCAGACACACTCTGGAAACACCATATATTTT
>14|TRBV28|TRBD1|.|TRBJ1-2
CASSLDRGRDGYTF
TGTGCCAGCAGCTTGGACAGGGGGCGTGATGGCTACACCTTC
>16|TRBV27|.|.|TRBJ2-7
CASSQIRGYSSYEQYF
TGTGCCAGCTCTCAGATCAGGGGCTATAGCTCCTACGAGCAGTACTTC
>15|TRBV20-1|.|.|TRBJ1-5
CSASLQEKSNQPQHF
TGCAGTGCTAGCCTACAGGAAAAGAGCAATCAGCCCCAGCATTTT
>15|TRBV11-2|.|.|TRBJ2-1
CASSSYGGTYNEQFF
TGTGCCAGCAGCTCCTATGGCGGGACCTACAATGAGCAGTTCTTC
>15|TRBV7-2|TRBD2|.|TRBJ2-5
CASSLNSGRGETQYF
TGTGCCAGCAGTCTCAATAGCGGGAGGGGAGAGACCCAGTACTTC
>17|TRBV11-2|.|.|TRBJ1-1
CASSSPGRIRTVSEAFF
TGTGCCAGCAGCTCCCCGGGTAGGATACGAACAGTGTCTGAAGCTTTCTTT
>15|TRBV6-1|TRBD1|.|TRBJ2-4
CASSDPGTGKNVQYF
TGTGCCAGCAGTGACCCCGGGACAGGGAAAAACGTTCAGTACTTC
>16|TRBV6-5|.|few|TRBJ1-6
CASSYAGSSYNSPLHF
TGTGCCAGCAGTTACGCTGGGAGCTCCTATAATTCACCCCTCCACTTT
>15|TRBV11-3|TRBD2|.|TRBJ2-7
CASSIIAGPAYEQYF
TGTGCCAGCAGCATCATAGCGGGGCCCGCTTACGAGCAGTACTTC
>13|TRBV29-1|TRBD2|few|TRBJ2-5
CSAGTSGTLTQYF
TGCAGCGCTGGGACTAGCGGGACTCTCACCCAGTACTTC
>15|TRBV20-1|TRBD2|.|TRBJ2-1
CSAIGTSGSFDEQFF
TGCAGTGCTATCGGGACTAGCGGGAGCTTTGATGAGCAGTTCTTC
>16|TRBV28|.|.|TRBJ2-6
CASSLVSRSGANVLTF
TGTGCCAGCAGTTTGGTATCCCGCTCTGGGGCCAACGTCCTGACTTTC
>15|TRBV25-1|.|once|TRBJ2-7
CASSEDTGNSYEQYF
TGTGCCAGCAGTGAAGATACGGGAAACTCCTACGAGCAGTACTTC
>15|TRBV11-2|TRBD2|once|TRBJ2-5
CASSHTSGGPETQYF
TGTGCCAGCAGTCACACTAGCGGCGGCCCAGAGACCCAGTACTTC
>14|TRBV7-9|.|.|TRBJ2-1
CASSTPRVSWEQFF
TGTGCCAGCAGCACGCCTAGGGTATCATGGGAGCAGTTCTTC
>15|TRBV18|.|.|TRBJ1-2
CASSAGPRDNYGYTF
TGTGCCAGCTCTGCGGGCCCTAGAGATAACTATGGCTACACCTTC
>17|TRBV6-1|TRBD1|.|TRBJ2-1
CASSDRGADRAVNEQFF
TGTGCCAGCAGTGACAGGGGAGCGGACAGGGCGGTGAATGAGCAGTTCTTC
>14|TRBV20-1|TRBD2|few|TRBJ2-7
CSARESGRGYEQYF
TGCAGTGCTAGAGAGAGCGGGAGAGGCTACGAGCAGTACTTC
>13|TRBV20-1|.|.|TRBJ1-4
CSAWAAGNEKLFF
TGCAGTGCTTGGGCGGCAGGGAATGAAAAACTGTTTTTT
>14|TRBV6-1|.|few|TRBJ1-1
CASLEWGQGTEAFF
TGTGCCAGCCTAGAATGGGGACAAGGGACTGAAGCTTTCTTT
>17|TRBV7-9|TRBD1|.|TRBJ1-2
CASSFRQGVDGTYGYTF
TGTGCCAGCAGCTTCCGACAGGGCGTCGATGGTACCTATGGCTACACCTTC
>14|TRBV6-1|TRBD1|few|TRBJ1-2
CASFKTGTDYGYTF
TGTGCCAGCTTTAAGACCGGGACAGACTATGGCTACACCTTC